This TCR beta chain was found in a study of T cell repertoires in cytomegalovirus infection (dated by TCRdb to between 2018 and 2021). Concerning the study at large: Because public TCR beta signatures pointed to carriage of CMV infection together with the matching HLA type, the HLA type of each donor mattered for the analysis.

CDR1 and CDR2 are read off the germline V gene as SNHLY and FYNNEI. The germline V and J ends show losses of 2 bases and 3 bases respectively, and no gene match explains 7 bases of the junction. The CDR3 has 15 amino acids, counting the end cysteine and phenylalanine. The only DNA kept is the CDR3, 45 bases in frame from the first base. As to this clonotype: This clone's antigen is unknown. No much larger clonotype is one base removed from it; base qualities were not supplied.

Sequencing relied on an Illumina HiSeq 1500. Clones were called with MiXCR by TCRdb after fastp trimmed the public reads at Q25, and only in-frame beta chains were retained. Each CDR3 protein gets just one entry, which takes the most common genes and DNA from the rows behind it. For this sample the table gives about 230,000 distinct CDR3 sequences, of which 22% were detected only once. Together, the top ten hold about 20% of the sample. What the study reported, not specific to this receptor: The ex vivo response was dominated by HLA-C-restricted CMV-specific TCR beta clonotypes, which also provided the single most frequent clonotype in two of eight donors. In both this cohort and an independent roughly 350-donor cohort, the cumulative frequency of public TCR beta family members distinguished carriers of CMV infection plus the relevant HLA type.

The sequence joins TRBV2 to TRBJ2-7; the central 7 bases match TRBD2. The sequencing input was CD8+ T cells from PBMCs. The source is a human donor in good health (CMV status not recorded). Some clones in this sample may be carry-over from other donors' samples. Read as DNA, the sequence is TGTGCCAGCAGTGAAATTGCGGGGGACTACTACGAGCAGTACTTC. This yields the protein CASSEIAGDYYEQYF.